This T cell receptor beta chain was sequenced in a study of shared clonotypes between healthy human individuals. About the study: CD4 naive and memory got three plates each, CD8 naive two, CD8 memory one.

V lost 2 bases, J lost 3 bases, and 6 bases stayed unmatched. Germline CDR1 and CDR2: SGHNT and YYREEE (reference sequence). This CDR3 spans 16 amino acids. Of note for this clone: Antigen unknown.

Caucasian adults living in Nashville, Tennessee, provided all samples. General study results and limits: Several donors shared roughly 5% of their naive CD4 clonotypes. The sole specimen, blood, was sampled, and tissue repertoires likely differ.

Generated by immunoSEQ multiplex PCR, the TCRdb table keeps only in-frame clones and is missing some. Of approximately 1,500,000 clones in the sample, roughly 96% were seen once. This chain links TRBV5-4 with TRBJ1-4, with TRBD1 matching over 8 bases. Sequencing was done on a sample of naive CD4+ T cells sorted from blood. Subset denoted: CD45RA+ positively selected. The TCR sequence derives from a man aged 30-40 years in good health. Written as DNA, the CDR3 is TGTGCCAGCAGCTTAGACAGGGGCAGTCCTAATGAAAAACTGTTTTTT. It encodes CASSLDRGSPNEKLFF.